What follows is one T cell receptor beta chain and its context. This record comes from a study of long-term antiretroviral therapy in people with HIV. Sequencing used immunoSEQ v3.0 at survey level. TCRdb's table, derived via immunoSEQ multiplex PCR, lists solely in-frame clones and lacks some. Of some 27,000 clones in the sample, under 90% were seen once. Germline V gene lookup returns CDR1 MNHEY and CDR2 SMNVEV (reference sequence). CDR3 size: 13 residues. The junction had 6 bases not matched to a gene; V was cut back by 6 bases and J by 4 bases. The source material was unsorted PBMCs, sampled 4.7 to 5 years after starting antiretroviral therapy. The chain combines TRBV27 with TRBJ2-7; TRBD1 matches at 7 bases. This TCR was sampled from a man aged 40-49 years with HIV. The CDR3 loop is CASSRGTVYEQYF. DNA of the CDR3: TGTGCCAGCAGCAGAGGGACAGTTTACGAGCAGTACTTC.